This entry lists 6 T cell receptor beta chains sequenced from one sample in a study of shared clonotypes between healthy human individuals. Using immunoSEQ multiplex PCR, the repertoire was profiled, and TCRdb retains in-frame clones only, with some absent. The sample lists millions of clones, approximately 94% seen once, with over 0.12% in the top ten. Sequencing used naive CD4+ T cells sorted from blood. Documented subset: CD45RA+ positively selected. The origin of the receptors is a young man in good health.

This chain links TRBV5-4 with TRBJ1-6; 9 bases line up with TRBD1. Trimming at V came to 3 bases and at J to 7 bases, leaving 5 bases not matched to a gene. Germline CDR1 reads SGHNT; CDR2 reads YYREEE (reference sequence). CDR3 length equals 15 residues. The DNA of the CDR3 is TGTGCCAGCAGCTGGACAGGGGCCGCCAATTCACCCCTCCACTTT. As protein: CASSWTGAANSPLHF.

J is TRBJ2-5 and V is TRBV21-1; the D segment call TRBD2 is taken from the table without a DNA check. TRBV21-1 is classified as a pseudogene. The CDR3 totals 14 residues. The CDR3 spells CASGEGLYGETQYF. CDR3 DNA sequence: TGTGCCAGCGGAGAGGGACTCTACGGGGAGACCCAGTACTTC.

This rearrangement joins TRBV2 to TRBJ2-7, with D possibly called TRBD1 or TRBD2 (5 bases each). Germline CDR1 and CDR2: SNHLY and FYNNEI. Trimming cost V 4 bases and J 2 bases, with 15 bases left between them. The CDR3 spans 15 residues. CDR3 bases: TGTGCCAGCAGTGTGGGGCGTGGGGGAGCCTACGAGCAGTACTTC. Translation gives CASSVGRGGAYEQYF. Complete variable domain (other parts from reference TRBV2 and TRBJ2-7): EPEVTQTPSHQVTQMGQEVILRCVPISNHLYFYWYRQILGQKVEFLVSFYNNEISEKSEIFDDQFSVERPDGSNFTLKIRSTKLEDSAMYFCASSVGRGGAYEQYFGPGTRLTVT.

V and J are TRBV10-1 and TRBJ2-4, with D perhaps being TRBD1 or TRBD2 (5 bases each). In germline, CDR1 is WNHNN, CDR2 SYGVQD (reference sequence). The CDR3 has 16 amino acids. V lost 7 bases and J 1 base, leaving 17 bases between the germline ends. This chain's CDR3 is CASISLGDRAKNIQYF. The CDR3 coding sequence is TGCGCCAGCATAAGTTTGGGGGATCGGGCCAAAAACATTCAGTACTTC.

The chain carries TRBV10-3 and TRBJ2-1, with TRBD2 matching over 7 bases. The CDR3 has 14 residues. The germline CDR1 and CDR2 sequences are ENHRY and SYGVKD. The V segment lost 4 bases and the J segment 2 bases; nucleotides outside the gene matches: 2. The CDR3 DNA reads TGTGCCATCAGTGCGAGCGGGGCCTACAATGAGCAGTTCTTC. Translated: CAISASGAYNEQFF.

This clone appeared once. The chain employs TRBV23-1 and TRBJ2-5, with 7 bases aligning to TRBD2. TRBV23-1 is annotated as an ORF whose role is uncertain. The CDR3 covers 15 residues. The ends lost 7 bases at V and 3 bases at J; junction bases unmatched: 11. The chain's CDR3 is CASTLRGGNEETQYF. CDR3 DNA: TGCGCCAGCACCCTCCGGGGAGGGAACGAAGAGACCCAGTACTTC.